The entry below describes one T cell receptor beta chain. The data were obtained in a study of T cell changes during pregnancy in multiple sclerosis. The assay was immunoSEQ multiplex PCR, and TCRdb's table has in-frame clones only and misses some. The data contain tens of thousands of clones, 91% of them seen just once; the ten biggest clones take up 6.1%. V was pared by 3 bases and J by 4 bases, with 8 bases between. This CDR3 region has 13 residues. The germline V gene encodes CDR1 MNHEY and CDR2 SMNVEV (reference sequence). The chain has TRBV27 and TRBJ2-3, with no clear D. The sample in question was CD8+ T cells from peripheral blood mononuclear cells, obtained in the second trimester of pregnancy. The TCR originated in a female donor with multiple sclerosis, enrolled in a pregnancy study. The chain's CDR3 is CASSFVSADTQYF. DNA for the CDR3: TGTGCCAGCAGTTTTGTTAGTGCAGATACGCAGTATTTT.